These 21 T cell receptor beta chains came from one sample sequenced in a study of blood T cells in healthy people across ages. The use of a sample-barcoded 5' primer and a J-beta primer mix characterized a second PCR of roughly 7 to 11 cycles. TCRdb analysed the 5' RACE reads with MiXCR anew, one entry per CDR3 protein. The sample includes roughly 2 million distinct CDR3 sequences, around 50% of them seen just once. Sequenced sample: blood. The source is a middle-aged woman in good health.

The V call is TRBV1, the J call TRBJ2-7; the D call in the table, TRBD1, was not verified against the DNA. The last part of the DNA fits TRBJ2-5 better; the J call may be wrong. TRBV1 is a pseudogene locus. This CDR3 has 18 amino acids. The CDR3 sequence: CTSSHPDSKGTKQETQYF. CDR3 in DNA: TGCACCAGCAGCCATCCCGACTCGAAGGGGACCAAACAAGAGACCCAGTACTTC.

This clonotype was counted only a few times. The V gene is TRBV29-1, the J gene TRBJ2-3, with TRBD1 matching over 11 bases. J lost 3 bases, V lost 7 bases, and 6 bases had no gene match. Germline lookup yields CDR1 SQVTM and CDR2 ANQGSEA. This CDR3 has 14 amino acids. Here the CDR3 reads CSGGQGVGTDTQYF. The DNA of the CDR3 is TGCAGCGGGGGACAGGGGGTCGGAACAGATACGCAGTATTTT.

This chain's CDR3 is CSAQDRNSYEQYF. The CDR3 DNA sequence: TGCAGTGCTCAGGACAGGAACTCCTACGAGCAGTACTTC. The chain couples TRBV20-1 to TRBJ2-4, with 7 bases that match TRBD1. TRBJ2-7 explains the end of the DNA better; the J call may be wrong. The CDR3 is made up of 13 amino acids. Germline loops: CDR1 DFQATT, CDR2 SNEGSKA (reference sequence).

The rearrangement uses TRBV28 and TRBJ2-5, with a weak D call TRBD1 (5 bases). V was shortened by 5 bases and J by 11 bases, with 18 bases between the two germline ends. The CDR3 contains 13 residues. In germline, CDR1 is MDHEN, CDR2 SYDVKM. Here the CDR3 reads CASSARVDSEQYF. In DNA form, the CDR3 reads TGTGCCAGCAGTGCCAGGGTCGACAGTGAGCAGTACTTC.

The J gene is TRBJ2-3, the V gene TRBV28; D might be TRBD1 (6 bases). The CDR3 runs to 16 residues. Germline V gene sequence: CDR1 MDHEN, CDR2 SYDVKM. V gave up 2 bases and J gave up 3 bases, with 15 bases separating them. The CDR3 DNA reads TGTGCCAGCAGTTTAACAGGGATGGGTCTTACAGATACGCAGTATTTT. It is translated as CASSLTGMGLTDTQYF. The complete variable domain, with remaining parts taken from reference TRBV28 and TRBJ2-3, reads DVKVTQSSRYLVKRTGEKVFLECVQDMDHENMFWYRQDPGLGLRLIYFSYDVKMKEKGDIPEGYSVSREKKERFSLILESASTNQTSMYLCASSLTGMGLTDTQYFGPGTRLTVL.

V usage is TRBV20-1 and J usage is TRBJ1-1; D may be TRBD1 (5 bases). Deletions cut 4 bases from V and 1 base from J, with 16 bases between. The germline V gene encodes CDR1 DFQATT and CDR2 SNEGSKA (reference sequence). CDR3 size: 15 residues. The CDR3 loop is CSAIPGSRGNTEAFF. CDR3 in DNA: TGCAGTGCTATTCCAGGGAGTCGTGGGAACACTGAAGCTTTCTTT.

This clonotype occurred a few times. The chain uses TRBV20-1 and TRBJ2-7; D is uncertain. Germline-derived CDR1 and CDR2 are DFQATT and SNEGSKA (reference sequence). The CDR3 totals 13 residues. Trimming removed 6 bases at V and 5 bases at J, with 17 bases between. CDR3 nucleotide sequence: TGCAGTGCCAGACAAGGGTTTGGCAACGAGCAGTACTTC. This encodes CSARQGFGNEQYF.

V and J are TRBV6-2 or TRBV6-3 and TRBJ2-3, with D tentatively TRBD2 (6 bases). The CDR3 is 15 amino acids. The germline CDR1 and CDR2 sequences are MNHEY and SVGEGT. V lost 5 bases and J 1 base, leaving 13 bases between the germline ends. The CDR3 is CASSSYGEGTDTQYF. CDR3 DNA sequence: TGTGCCAGCAGTAGCTACGGGGAGGGCACAGATACGCAGTATTTT.

This clonotype was seen a handful of times. The chain links TRBV13 to TRBJ2-1, with 7 bases that match TRBD1. The CDR3 extends over 15 amino acids. The ends lost 5 bases at V and 7 bases at J; junction bases unmatched: 11. From germline, CDR1 is PRHDT and CDR2 FYEKMQ (reference sequence). The CDR3 sequence is CASSPRQGEINEQFF. In nucleotides, the CDR3 is TGTGCCAGCAGCCCCCGGCAGGGGGAAATAAATGAGCAGTTCTTC.

The V call is TRBV7-3, the J call TRBJ2-2; maybe TRBD1 (6 bases). Germline CDR1 SGHTA, CDR2 FQGTGA. The CDR3 loop spans 15 amino acids. Trimming stripped 5 bases from V and 0 bases from J, with 10 bases between. The CDR3 sequence: CASSPGQTNTGELFF. CDR3 DNA sequence: TGTGCCAGCAGCCCTGGACAGACGAACACCGGGGAGCTGTTTTTT.

The chain recombines TRBV2 with TRBJ2-1, with D possibly being TRBD2 (5 bases). Per the germline V gene, CDR1 is SNHLY and CDR2 is FYNNEI. This CDR3 has 17 amino acids. V was pared by 1 base and J by 4 bases, with 17 bases between. CDR3 nucleotide sequence: TGTGCCAGCAGTGAAGAAGAGAGGACTTTGGCGTACAATGAGCAGTTCTTC. It yields the protein CASSEEERTLAYNEQFF.

The V call is TRBV20-1, the J call TRBJ1-6, with 9 bases matching TRBD1. The J segment lost 9 bases and the V segment lost 3 bases, leaving 18 bases of the junction unmatched. The germline V gene encodes CDR1 DFQATT and CDR2 SNEGSKA (reference sequence). This CDR3 has 18 amino acids. CDR3 loop: CSARGLGTGNFDASPLHF. CDR3 bases: TGCAGTGCTAGGGGGTTAGGGACAGGGAATTTCGACGCTTCACCCCTCCACTTT.

This clonotype was counted many times. The chain carries TRBV6-6 and TRBJ2-5, with 7 bases that match TRBD1. CDR3 length: 14 amino acids. With 0 bases clipped from V and 4 bases from J, the junction kept 2 bases outside the gene matches. Germline assignment: CDR1 MNHNY and CDR2 SVGAGI (reference sequence). The CDR3 reads CASSYSTGSETQYF. CDR3 DNA sequence: TGTGCCAGCAGTTACTCGACAGGGTCAGAGACCCAGTACTTC.

The CDR3 DNA is TGTGCCAGTAGTATTTTTGCGGGGGAAGAGCAGTACTTC. This codes for CASSIFAGEEQYF. J is TRBJ2-4 and V is TRBV19, with 7 bases aligning to TRBD2. The length of the CDR3 is 13 residues. V was clipped by 3 bases and J by 13 bases; unmatched bases: 9. The germline gives CDR1 LNHDA, CDR2 SQIVND (reference sequence).

The rearrangement uses TRBV20-1 and TRBJ2-5; D might be TRBD2 (6 bases). Trimming removed 1 base from V and 5 bases from J, with 26 bases in between. The V gene's germline CDR1 is DFQATT and CDR2 SNEGSKA (reference sequence). The CDR3 contains 18 residues. CDR3 protein: CSARADGGAGMPRETQYF. The CDR3, as DNA: TGCAGTGCTAGAGCGGATGGAGGGGCTGGGATGCCCCGGGAGACCCAGTACTTC.

This CDR3 reads CASSHGLFYEQYF. The CDR3, as DNA: TGTGCCAGCAGCCACGGGTTGTTCTACGAGCAGTACTTC. The chain combines TRBV14 with TRBJ2-7; D remains unclear. The CDR3 has 13 residues. Germline-derived CDR1 and CDR2 are SGHDN and FVKESK. The germline V and J ends were trimmed by 3 bases and 3 bases, with 9 bases remaining between them.

J is TRBJ2-1 and V is TRBV28; D possibly corresponds to TRBD2 (5 bases). Trimming pared 6 bases from V and 3 bases from J, leaving 12 bases between. There are 14 residues in the CDR3. The germline gives CDR1 MDHEN, CDR2 SYDVKM. In nucleotides, the CDR3 is TGTGCCAGCAGCTTCACGGGGTTCTACAATGAGCAGTTCTTC. It yields the protein CASSFTGFYNEQFF.

This clonotype was found a few times. The chain employs TRBV6-6 and TRBJ2-3; possibly TRBD2 for D (6 bases). The CDR3 has 16 residues. Germline CDR1 is MNHNY and CDR2 is SVGAGI (reference sequence). V was clipped by 4 bases and J by 2 bases, with 16 bases between them. CDR3 nucleotides: TGTGCCAGCAGTTCGGGACTGCTGGGAACCACAGATACGCAGTATTTT. This gives the protein CASSSGLLGTTDTQYF.

This chain links TRBV2 with TRBJ2-2; perhaps TRBD2 as D (5 bases). Between the trimmed V and J ends, which lost 8 bases and 4 bases, there was a span of 17 bases. This CDR3 has 15 residues. Germline V gives CDR1 SNHLY, CDR2 FYNNEI. CDR3 in amino acids: CASAGAGGLTGELFF. CDR3 coding DNA: TGTGCCAGCGCCGGAGCAGGAGGACTCACCGGGGAGCTGTTTTTT. Together with reference TRBV2 and TRBJ2-2, the CDR3 gives the full variable domain: EPEVTQTPSHQVTQMGQEVILRCVPISNHLYFYWYRQILGQKVEFLVSFYNNEISEKSEIFDDQFSVERPDGSNFTLKIRSTKLEDSAMYFCASAGAGGLTGELFFGEGSRLTVL.

The sample holds one count of this clonotype. This chain links TRBV11-2 with TRBJ2-3, with TRBD1 matching 9 bases. Losses at the gene ends were 5 bases for V and 1 base for J; bases not matched to a gene: 10. The CDR3 loop spans 17 amino acids. Germline loops: CDR1 SGHAT, CDR2 FQNNGV. The CDR3 loop reads CASSPLGQGVGTDTQYF. The DNA for the CDR3 is TGTGCCAGCAGCCCCCTGGGACAGGGAGTTGGCACAGATACGCAGTATTTT.

This clonotype has only a few counts. This rearrangement joins TRBV7-9 to TRBJ2-3; 9 bases agree with TRBD2. CDR3 length: 16 residues. In germline, CDR1 is SEHNR, CDR2 FQNEAQ (reference sequence). V gave up 1 base and J gave up 4 bases; unmatched junction bases: 6. The CDR3 DNA is TGTGCCAGCAGCTTAGTTGGGACTAGCAATTCAGATACGCAGTATTTT. This sequence encodes CASSLVGTSNSDTQYF. The whole variable domain, filled in from reference TRBV7-9 and TRBJ2-3, reads DTGVSQNPRHKITKRGQNVTFRCDPISEHNRLYWYRQTLGQGPEFLTYFQNEAQLEKSRLLSDRFSAERPKGSFSTLEIQRTEQGDSAMYLCASSLVGTSNSDTQYFGPGTRLTVL.